The 17 T cell receptor beta chains given below trace back to one sample, sequenced in a study of long-term antiretroviral therapy in people with HIV (dated by TCRdb to 2021 to 2024). The immunoSEQ hsTCRB v3.0 assay was used at survey level resolution to sequence the TRB variable region. This is the immuneACCESS table as TCRdb keeps it, with only in-frame sequences that have V and J called. A part of the clones is gone; compared with another copy, unresolved V genes explain less than half, and the rest is unexplained. Here the sample has 35,000 or so clones; 70% to 80% occur a single time. The top ten constitute about 7.6% of the sample. This specimen was unsorted PBMCs, taken 2 years after starting antiretroviral therapy. Every receptor here comes from a woman in her forties or fifties with HIV.

This chain uses TRBV11-2 with TRBJ2-1; no reliable D call. This CDR3 spans 14 amino acids. The V gene lost 2 bases and the J gene lost 8 bases, with 13 bases spanning the gap. The germline V gene has CDR1 SGHAT and CDR2 FQNNGV. The CDR3 region is CASSLSPASYEQFF. For the CDR3, the DNA is TGTGCCAGCAGCTTATCTCCAGCGTCCTATGAGCAGTTCTTC.

The chain has TRBV7-3 and TRBJ2-1, with TRBD2 matching over 7 bases. With V trimmed by 3 bases and J by 0 bases, 2 bases remained unmatched. CDR3 length equals 15 residues. Germline V gives CDR1 SGHTA, CDR2 FQGTGA. The CDR3 loop is CASSFGGSSYNEQFF. CDR3 DNA sequence: TGTGCCAGCAGCTTTGGCGGGAGCTCCTACAATGAGCAGTTCTTC. Filled out from reference TRBV7-3 and TRBJ2-1, the complete variable domain reads GAGVSQTPSNKVTEKGKYVELRCDPISGHTALYWYRQSLGQGPEFLIYFQGTGAADDSGLPNDRFFAVRPEGSVSTLKIQRTERGDSAVYLCASSFGGSSYNEQFFGPGTRLTVL.

The chain combines TRBV7-3 with TRBJ1-1, with TRBD1 identical over 7 bases. Germline V gene lookup returns CDR1 SGHTA and CDR2 FQGTGA. The CDR3 loop spans 13 amino acids. V shed 6 bases, J shed 4 bases, and the junction held 5 bases outside the gene matches. The CDR3, as DNA: TGTGCCAGCAGTTTACAGGGGACCACTGAAGCTTTCTTT. Its translation is CASSLQGTTEAFF.

This sequence joins TRBV7-8 and TRBJ1-1, with 11 bases that match TRBD1. Germline CDR1 SGHVS, CDR2 FQNEAQ. The CDR3 runs to 22 residues. V trimming: 5 bases; J trimming: 7 bases; junction bases outside the gene matches: 30. CDR3 nucleotides: TGTGCCAGCAGCGTAGTGGGAGGGGGGACAGGGGGACGGGTGAGCTTAATCAGTGAAGCTTTCTTT. Amino acid sequence: CASSVVGGGTGGRVSLISEAFF.

V usage is TRBV10-3 and J usage is TRBJ2-7; 8 nucleotides line up with TRBD2. In germline, CDR1 is ENHRY, CDR2 SYGVKD. The V and J ends lost 4 bases and 1 base, in that order; junction bases with no gene match: 9. The CDR3 length is 16 residues. The CDR3 is CAISGGPTSASYEQYF. Here the CDR3 DNA reads TGTGCCATCAGTGGGGGACCGACTAGCGCGTCCTACGAGCAGTACTTC.

V and J are TRBV7-2 and TRBJ2-3, with a possible D match to TRBD2 (5 bases). Germline values: CDR1 SGHTA, CDR2 FQGNSA. The V gene lost 2 bases and the J gene lost 3 bases, with 21 bases spanning the gap. The CDR3 loop spans 18 amino acids. The CDR3 is CASSLNERQRLGTDTQYF. CDR3 DNA: TGTGCCAGCAGCTTAAATGAACGCCAGCGGTTAGGGACAGATACGCAGTATTTT.

In DNA form, the CDR3 reads TGTGCCAGCAGCCCGGCCAGCCCTTCCTACGAGCAGTACGTC. It translates to CASSPASPSYEQYV. This chain joins TRBV6-1 and TRBJ2-7; the D is unclear. V was clipped by 6 bases and J by 1 base, with 13 bases between them. From germline, CDR1 is MNHNS and CDR2 SASEGT. The CDR3 has 14 amino acids.

This clone appeared a few times. The chain recombines TRBV6-5 with TRBJ1-6; 7 nucleotides agree with TRBD1. Germline CDR1 and CDR2: MNHEY and SVGAGI. The trim removed 2 bases at V and 8 bases at J, leaving 6 bases unmatched. This CDR3 has 15 residues. CDR3 in DNA: TGTGCCAGCAGTTACAAAAGGGGGCGGGATTCACCCCTCCACTTT. Amino acids: CASSYKRGRDSPLHF.

The V and J genes are TRBV6-1 and TRBJ2-7; 7 positions agree with TRBD2. V lost 1 base to trimming and J lost 2 bases; unmatched junction nucleotides: 5. The CDR3 has 15 amino acids. Looked up from germline, CDR1 is MNHNS and CDR2 is SASEGT. This CDR3 is CASSEGPAGTYEQYV. The CDR3 bases are TGTGCCAGCAGTGAAGGCCCAGCGGGGACCTACGAGCAGTACGTC.

This clone was detected once. The V call is TRBV9, the J call TRBJ2-5; TRBD2 is a possible D gene (6 bases). Trimming removed 0 bases from V and 3 bases from J, with 12 bases in between. Germline CDR1 and CDR2: SGDLS and YYNGEE. CDR3 size: 15 residues. The CDR3 nucleotides read TGTGCCAGCAGCGTAGATACTAGCCGCAAAGAGACCCAGTACTTC. This gives the protein CASSVDTSRKETQYF.

The V call is TRBV2, the J call TRBJ2-2; 8 bases fit TRBD1. The CDR3 is 15 residues long. The ends lost 4 bases at V and 1 base at J; junction bases unmatched: 2. Germline V gene sequence: CDR1 SNHLY, CDR2 FYNNEI. The CDR3 DNA reads as TGTGCCAGCAGTGGGACAGGGATGAACACCGGGGAGCTGTTTTTT. This codes for CASSGTGMNTGELFF.

The count of this clone is one. The rearrangement links TRBV30 to TRBJ2-7, with 8 bases aligning to TRBD2. The CDR3 length is 15 residues. Germline lookup yields CDR1 GTSNPN and CDR2 SVGIG (reference sequence). The trim removed 2 bases at V and 4 bases at J, leaving 10 bases unmatched. The CDR3 sequence: CAWSSGGGGKYEQYF. DNA for the CDR3: TGTGCCTGGAGTTCAGGCGGCGGGGGGAAATACGAGCAGTACTTC.

This chain connects TRBV7-9 to TRBJ2-1; 11 bases line up with TRBD1. CDR3 length equals 16 residues. V lost 1 base to trimming and J lost 3 bases; unmatched junction nucleotides: 2. From germline, CDR1 is SEHNR and CDR2 FQNEAQ (reference sequence). The CDR3 loop is CASSLGGTGGYNEQFF. The CDR3 DNA reads TGTGCCAGCAGCTTAGGCGGGACAGGGGGCTACAATGAGCAGTTCTTC. Variable domain in full (rest from reference TRBV7-9 and TRBJ2-1): DTGVSQNPRHKITKRGQNVTFRCDPISEHNRLYWYRQTLGQGPEFLTYFQNEAQLEKSRLLSDRFSAERPKGSFSTLEIQRTEQGDSAMYLCASSLGGTGGYNEQFFGPGTRLTVL.

This chain links TRBV30 with TRBJ1-2; TRBD1 matches at 9 bases. Trimming removed 3 bases from V and 6 bases from J; junction bases left unmatched: 11. Germline lookup yields CDR1 GTSNPN and CDR2 SVGIG (reference sequence). This CDR3 contains 15 residues. The CDR3 sequence is CAWREGQGSIDGYTF. The CDR3 DNA follows: TGTGCCTGGAGGGAGGGACAGGGAAGTATCGATGGCTACACCTTC.

V usage is TRBV28 and J usage is TRBJ2-2; no firm D call. The ends were cut back, 10 bases at V and 0 bases at J, with 9 bases in the middle. The CDR3 is 13 amino acids. CDR1 and CDR2 from the germline V gene are MDHEN and SYDVKM. In nucleotides, the CDR3 is TGTGCCATCCACGACGCGAACACCGGGGAGCTGTTTTTT. It encodes CAIHDANTGELFF.

The rearrangement links TRBV30 to TRBJ2-3, with a weak D call TRBD2 (5 bases). The V and J ends lost 8 bases and 6 bases respectively, with 18 bases between them. Germline V gene data show CDR1 as GTSNPN and CDR2 as SVGIG (reference sequence). The length of the CDR3 is 13 residues. The CDR3: CAGEGAKPDTQYF. CDR3 DNA sequence: TGTGCCGGAGAGGGTGCCAAACCTGATACGCAGTATTTT.

This clone was picked up a small number of times. The CDR3: CASSSGGTHTGELFF. The CDR3 region has the DNA TGTGCCAGCAGCTCTGGGGGAACCCACACCGGGGAGCTGTTTTTT. This rearrangement joins TRBV7-3 to TRBJ2-2; the D call may be TRBD1 or TRBD2 (5 bases each). The germline gives CDR1 SGHTA, CDR2 FQGTGA. The CDR3 length is 15 residues. V was clipped by 4 bases and J by 3 bases, with 12 bases between them.